One and the same sample provided the 21 T cell receptor beta chains below, sequenced in a study of cytomegalovirus exposure and HLA in healthy donors. Vbeta (60) and Jbeta (13) primers were used in the PCR. Method: immunoSEQ multiplex PCR; TCRdb's copy keeps in-frame clones and lacks some. The data contain roughly 150,000 clones, about 80% of them singletons. Sequencing was carried out using PBMCs. The receptors originated from a woman in her thirties or forties in good health and CMV-seronegative.

The chain joins TRBV5-1 to TRBJ2-6; tentatively, D is TRBD1 (5 bases). V gave up 0 bases and J gave up 1 base, with 8 bases separating them. Germline V gene lookup returns CDR1 SGHRS and CDR2 YFSETQ. The CDR3 consists of 16 residues. The chain's CDR3 is CASSLGDRSGANVLTF. The CDR3 nucleotides read TGCGCCAGCAGCTTGGGTGACAGATCTGGGGCCAACGTCCTGACTTTC.

The CDR3: CASSRNQDNYNEQFF. CDR3 DNA sequence: TGTGCCAGCAGCCGTAACCAGGACAACTACAATGAGCAGTTCTTC. The chain recombines TRBV7-2 with TRBJ2-1, with a tentative D call TRBD1 (5 bases). The CDR3 spans 15 residues. Between the trimmed V and J ends, which lost 5 bases and 3 bases, there was a span of 14 bases. The germline V gene encodes CDR1 SGHTA and CDR2 FQGNSA.

V gene TRBV2 combines with J gene TRBJ2-6; D call uncertain. This CDR3 contains 14 residues. CDR1 SNHLY and CDR2 FYNNEI come from the germline V gene. Trimming removed 4 bases at V and 4 bases at J, with 8 bases between. The CDR3 is CASSVGSGANVLTF. CDR3 DNA sequence: TGTGCCAGCAGTGTTGGTAGCGGGGCCAACGTCCTGACTTTC.

The CDR3 DNA reads as TGTGCCAGCAGCGTACGACTAGCGGAGGGTATGAATACGCAGTATTTT. The encoded protein is CASSVRLAEGMNTQYF. The rearrangement joins TRBV4-2 to TRBJ2-3; TRBD2 agrees at 9 bases. V shed 5 bases and J 7 bases; nucleotides not matched to a gene: 13. The CDR3 sequence is 16 residues long. Germline CDR1 and CDR2: LGHNA and YNFKEQ.

The gene calls are TRBV7-3 and TRBJ2-3, with 10 bases matching TRBD1. This CDR3 is 16 amino acids long. After removal of 3 bases from V and 6 bases from J, the junction contained 9 bases not matched to a gene. The germline V gene encodes CDR1 SGHTA and CDR2 FQGTGA. DNA of the CDR3: TGTGCCAGCAGCTTGCACGGGACAGGGGTTACGGATACGCAGTATTTT. Its protein is CASSLHGTGVTDTQYF. Combining the CDR3 with reference TRBV7-3 and TRBJ2-3 gives the whole variable domain GAGVSQTPSNKVTEKGKYVELRCDPISGHTALYWYRQSLGQGPEFLIYFQGTGAADDSGLPNDRFFAVRPEGSVSTLKIQRTERGDSAVYLCASSLHGTGVTDTQYFGPGTRLTVL.

The chain joins TRBV10-3 to TRBJ1-3; perhaps TRBD1 as D (6 bases). In germline, CDR1 is ENHRY, CDR2 SYGVKD. This CDR3 has 11 residues. V dropped 7 bases and J dropped 7 bases, with 8 bases sitting between them. DNA of the CDR3: TGTGCCATCACCCAGGGGAACACCATATATTTT. Amino acid sequence: CAITQGNTIYF.

Concerning this clone itself: Sequence at one end of the junction differs from germline and may be a read error. The chain uses TRBV5-6 and TRBJ2-1; TRBD1 agrees at 9 bases. The CDR3 sequence is 12 residues long. Germline loops: CDR1 SGHDT, CDR2 YYEEEE. CDR3 region: CASIFAGTGIVF. The CDR3 DNA reads TGTGCCAGCATCTTTGCGGGGACAGGGATCGTCTTC.

V and J are TRBV10-3 and TRBJ2-7; D remains ambiguous. V lost 2 bases and J lost 2, with 10 bases in between. CDR3 length equals 14 residues. Germline-derived CDR1 and CDR2 are ENHRY and SYGVKD. DNA for the CDR3: TGTGCCATCAGTGAGGAGACTGGTCCCTACGAGCAGTACTTC. Residues: CAISEETGPYEQYF.

V and J are TRBV21-1 and TRBJ1-2. TRBV21-1 is reported as a pseudogene. The CDR3 has 10 amino acids. This CDR3 is CASRSTHYTF. The CDR3 region has the DNA TGTGCCAGCAGGAGTACTCACTACACCTTC.

This clone was counted between two and nine times. The chain uses TRBV5-4 and TRBJ1-1; 7 positions match TRBD1. This CDR3 comprises 14 residues. The V gene end was trimmed by 2 bases and the J gene end by 6 bases; junction bases not matched to a gene: 7. Germline assignment: CDR1 SGHNT and CDR2 YYREEE (reference sequence). The CDR3 nucleotides are TGTGCCAGCAGCTTTCCAGGGGGAGCCCCTGAAGCTTTCTTT. Protein product: CASSFPGGAPEAFF.

The count of this clone is one. The genes are TRBV28 and TRBJ2-3; D is possibly TRBD2 (5 bases). Germline assignment: CDR1 MDHEN and CDR2 SYDVKM. V dropped 6 bases and J dropped 2 bases, with 12 bases sitting between them. This CDR3 is built from 14 residues. CDR3 nucleotide sequence: TGTGCCAGCAGGGAGGCCCCCAACACAGATACGCAGTATTTT. It specifies CASREAPNTDTQYF. Full variable domain (outside the CDR3, taken from reference TRBV28 and TRBJ2-3): DVKVTQSSRYLVKRTGEKVFLECVQDMDHENMFWYRQDPGLGLRLIYFSYDVKMKEKGDIPEGYSVSREKKERFSLILESASTNQTSMYLCASREAPNTDTQYFGPGTRLTVL.

This clone has more than one count but fewer than ten. V is TRBV2 and J is TRBJ2-5; 10 bases align to TRBD2. Germline V gene sequence: CDR1 SNHLY, CDR2 FYNNEI. Trimming took 0 bases from V and 5 from J; bases not matched to a gene: 6. The CDR3 runs 16 residues. CDR3 sequence (DNA): TGTGCCAGCAGTGAAGCGAGCGGGAGGGCCGGGGAGACCCAGTACTTC. As protein: CASSEASGRAGETQYF.

Regarding this clone: A much larger clone differs from this one at a single base, so this may be a read error. V usage is TRBV6-1 and J usage is TRBJ2-1; 10 bases agree with TRBD1. V trimming: 6 bases; J trimming: 4 bases; junction bases outside the gene matches: 3. Germline CDR1 is MNHNS and CDR2 is SASEGT. There are 14 residues in the CDR3. CDR3 residues: CASRTGQGYNEQFF. The CDR3, as DNA: TGTGCCAGCAGGACGGGACAGGGGTACAATGAGCAGTTCTTC.

The V gene is TRBV19, the J gene TRBJ2-7, with D tentatively TRBD1 (6 bases). This CDR3 comprises 14 residues. The V end lost 5 bases, the J end lost 3 bases, and 14 bases lay between the germline ends. Germline assignment: CDR1 LNHDA and CDR2 SQIVND (reference sequence). This CDR3 is CASSLRTAGYEQYF. The CDR3 DNA reads as TGTGCCAGTAGTCTCCGGACAGCCGGCTACGAGCAGTACTTC.

This clone turned up a few times. The V and J genes are TRBV5-1 and TRBJ2-7; 11 bases align to TRBD2. Germline lookup yields CDR1 SGHRS and CDR2 YFSETQ. After removal of 1 base from V and 5 bases from J, the junction contained 5 bases not matched to a gene. The CDR3 runs to 15 residues. CDR3 sequence: CASSLLAGGPDEQYF. The CDR3 DNA reads TGCGCCAGCAGCTTGTTAGCGGGGGGGCCGGACGAGCAGTACTTC.

This chain connects TRBV2 to TRBJ2-2; D remains unclear. Germline CDR1 is SNHLY and CDR2 is FYNNEI. The CDR3 totals 16 residues. Trimming stripped 5 bases from V and 0 bases from J, with 13 bases between. The DNA for the CDR3 is TGTGCCAGCAGTCCTGGGCCTCTCGCGAACACCGGGGAGCTGTTTTTT. This translates into CASSPGPLANTGELFF.

The chain is built from TRBV7-3 and TRBJ2-3, with 11 bases matching TRBD2. CDR3 length: 16 residues. CDR1 is SGHTA and CDR2 is FQGTGA in the germline V gene. Losses at the gene ends were 4 bases for V and 2 bases for J; bases not matched to a gene: 5. CDR3: CASSSIAGGFTDTQYF. The CDR3 bases are TGTGCCAGCAGCTCCATAGCGGGAGGGTTCACAGATACGCAGTATTTT.

This chain uses TRBV11-2 with TRBJ2-7, with TRBD1 identical over 8 bases. Germline V CDR1 and CDR2: SGHAT, FQNNGV. The CDR3 contains 14 residues. After removal of 3 bases from V and 7 bases from J, the junction contained 8 bases not matched to a gene. DNA for the CDR3: TGTGCCAGCAGCTTCCGACAGGGGCCACAGGAGCAGTACTTC. The encoded protein is CASSFRQGPQEQYF.

V and J are TRBV28 and TRBJ1-3; D gene uncertain. The CDR3 covers 18 residues. The V gene's germline CDR1 is MDHEN and CDR2 SYDVKM. Trimming took 3 bases from V and 0 from J, leaving 18 bases between them. CDR3 in amino acids: CASSFRSRSFTSGNTIYF. The CDR3 DNA sequence: TGTGCCAGCAGTTTTCGGTCGAGGAGTTTTACCTCTGGAAACACCATATATTTT.

This clone was seen only a few times. The V call is TRBV6-4, the J call TRBJ2-1; 9 bases map to TRBD2. The CDR3 is made up of 15 amino acids. After removal of 3 bases from V and 5 bases from J, the junction contained 5 bases not matched to a gene. The germline V gene encodes CDR1 MRHNA and CDR2 SNTAGT. The CDR3 coding sequence is TGTGCCAGCAGTGAAGCGGCGGGAGGGAACAATGAGCAGTTCTTC. Translation: CASSEAAGGNNEQFF.

The chain employs TRBV28 and TRBJ2-7; 11 bases agree with TRBD2. J was trimmed by 3 bases and V by 6 bases; bases with no gene match: 7. Germline V lookup: CDR1 MDHEN, CDR2 SYDVKM. The CDR3 runs to 15 residues. DNA of the CDR3: TGTGCCAGCAGCCCCTATGGGACTAGCGGCTACGAGCAGTACTTC. Residues: CASSPYGTSGYEQYF. Full variable domain (outside the CDR3, taken from reference TRBV28 and TRBJ2-7): DVKVTQSSRYLVKRTGEKVFLECVQDMDHENMFWYRQDPGLGLRLIYFSYDVKMKEKGDIPEGYSVSREKKERFSLILESASTNQTSMYLCASSPYGTSGYEQYFGPGTRLTVT.